The clone carrying this TCR beta chain was found a few times. Antigen unknown. This sample is drawn from a study of blood T cells in healthy people across ages. Study information: T cells yielded about one barcoded beta molecule per two cells through template switching.

Findings and limits, study-wide: Measured against age, TCR beta diversity per million T cells decreased in a roughly linear manner. Researchers judged that diversity estimates from one million T cells fell short of true values.

Through a sample-barcoded 5' primer and a J-beta primer mix, a second PCR was run for 7 to 11 cycles. A single record per CDR3 protein comes from TCRdb applying MiXCR to the 5' RACE reads. The repertoire has nearly 800,000 distinct CDR3 sequences, just over 55% of them found once; the top ten carry approximately 24%. CDR1 SGHRS and CDR2 YFSETQ come from the germline V gene. Deletions cut 4 bases from V and 5 bases from J, with 18 bases between. CDR3 length: 15 residues. The sequence was collected from a man in his forties or fifties in good health. The chain joins TRBV5-1 to TRBJ2-5; D not resolved. Sample: blood. The DNA of the CDR3 is TGCGCCAGCAGCAGCGCTGATTCTCCCCGGGAGACCCAGTACTTC. Its protein product is CASSSADSPRETQYF.